The T cell receptor (beta chain) under discussion was sequenced for a study of T cell repertoires in cytomegalovirus infection. Via MiXCR, TCRdb re-called the reads, giving one row per CDR3 protein. The sample includes about 920,000 distinct CDR3 sequences, 25% to 40% of them seen just once. This clonotype was found many times. The antigen remains unidentified. Specimen: cultured CD8+ T cells from PBMCs, collected from culture after CMV antigen stimulation. The receptor comes from a human donor in good health (CMV status not recorded). Some clones in this sample may be carry-over from other donors' samples.

CDR3 bases: TGTGCCAGCACCCCCCCTAAGATCCAAGAGACCCAGTACTTC. Its translation: CASTPPKIQETQYF. The chain links TRBV7-2 to TRBJ2-5; no reliable D call. Trimming cost V 7 bases and J 1 base, with 13 bases left between them. This CDR3 has 14 amino acids. Germline CDR1 is SGHTA and CDR2 is FQGNSA.